The 22 T cell receptor beta chains in this list originate from one sample, sequenced in a study of T cell repertoires in cytomegalovirus infection. TCRdb reprocessed the reads via MiXCR and lists one record per CDR3 protein. This table holds over 450,000 distinct CDR3 sequences, around 11% found once. Sequencing used PBMCs. These receptors were taken from a human donor in good health (CMV status not recorded). Some clones in this sample may be carry-over from other donors' samples.

This clonotype was observed a few times. This chain joins TRBV5-4 and TRBJ2-2, with 8 positions matching TRBD2. Germline assignment: CDR1 SGHNT and CDR2 YYREEE (reference sequence). The CDR3 extends over 15 amino acids. V shed 3 bases, J shed 9 bases, and the junction held 10 bases outside the gene matches. CDR3 region: CASSYVAGSTRELFF. The CDR3 nucleotides read TGTGCCAGCAGCTACGTAGCGGGGTCCACGAGGGAGCTGTTTTTT.

This chain uses TRBV23-1 with TRBJ2-7, with 7 bases lining up with TRBD1. TRBV23-1 is marked as an open reading frame, function uncertain. This CDR3 has 15 amino acids. V lost 0 bases and J lost 1; bases outside the gene matches: 3. The DNA for the CDR3 is TGCGCCAGCAGTCAATCCCGGGACAGATCCTACGAGCAGTACTTC. Its translation: CASSQSRDRSYEQYF.

This clonotype was seen repeatedly, ten times or more. The V and J genes are TRBV7-3 and TRBJ2-1; TRBD2 matches 11 bases. The CDR3 is 16 residues long. Unmatched junction bases numbered 5, after V lost 5 bases and J lost 2 bases. Per the germline V gene, CDR1 is SGHTA and CDR2 is FQGTGA. The CDR3 here is CASSAPGLAAYNEQFF. CDR3 in DNA: TGTGCCAGCAGCGCCCCGGGACTAGCGGCCTACAATGAGCAGTTCTTC.

This clonotype was recorded at least ten times. The J gene is TRBJ2-5, the V gene TRBV7-6; 9 nucleotides agree with TRBD1. CDR1 and CDR2 from the germline V gene are SGHVS and FNYEAQ. CDR3 size: 15 residues. The junction had 11 bases not matched to a gene; V was cut back by 5 bases and J by 7 bases. The CDR3 DNA is TGTGCCAGCAGCACGCTGACAGGGGGAGCTGTGACCCAGTACTTC. It encodes CASSTLTGGAVTQYF.

This clonotype was counted many times. The rearrangement uses TRBV28 and TRBJ1-1; D may be TRBD1 (5 bases). The CDR3 loop spans 15 amino acids. Germline assignment: CDR1 MDHEN and CDR2 SYDVKM. V shed 8 bases and J shed 5 bases, with 21 bases lying between them. The CDR3 DNA is TGTGCCAGCCATTCCTCGGGGGTTGTGGATACTGAAGCTTTCTTT. Amino acids: CASHSSGVVDTEAFF.

This chain uses TRBV20-1 with TRBJ2-7; D may correspond to TRBD1 or TRBD2 (7 bases each). Between the trimmed V and J ends, which lost 5 bases and 2 bases, there was a span of 16 bases. CDR1 is DFQATT and CDR2 is SNEGSKA in the germline V gene (reference sequence). The CDR3 contains 14 residues. The CDR3 loop reads CSAHQGGGAYEQYF. The DNA for the CDR3 is TGCAGTGCTCACCAGGGGGGGGGCGCCTACGAGCAGTACTTC.

This clonotype was counted at least ten times. The chain couples TRBV11-1 to TRBJ2-3, with 12 bases fitting TRBD2. The CDR3 covers 19 residues. Trimming removed 5 bases from V and 0 bases from J; junction bases left unmatched: 12. Germline CDR1 reads SGHAT; CDR2 reads FQDESV (reference sequence). The CDR3 reads CASSLRLAGEPLSTDTQYF. As DNA, the CDR3 is TGTGCCAGCAGCCTAAGACTAGCGGGAGAGCCCTTAAGCACAGATACGCAGTATTTT. The variable domain in full, with the rest retrieved from reference TRBV11-1 and TRBJ2-3, is EAEVAQSPRYKITEKSQAVAFWCDPISGHATLYWYRQILGQGPELLVQFQDESVVDDSQLPKDRFSAERLKGVDSTLKIQPAELGDSAMYLCASSLRLAGEPLSTDTQYFGPGTRLTVL.

The genes are TRBV11-2 and TRBJ2-2, with 8 bases aligning to TRBD1. This CDR3 is 15 amino acids long. Germline values: CDR1 SGHAT, CDR2 FQNNGV. Trimming took 7 bases from V and 5 from J; bases not matched to a gene: 9. The CDR3 DNA reads TGTGCCAGCATCAAGGACAGGGTAAAAACCGGGGAGCTGTTTTTT. It encodes CASIKDRVKTGELFF.

This chain's CDR3 is CSASLRGYEQYF. In nucleotides, the CDR3 is TGCAGTGCTAGCCTCCGGGGGTACGAGCAGTACTTC. V and J are TRBV20-1 and TRBJ2-7; weak D call: TRBD2 (6 bases). The germline V gene encodes CDR1 DFQATT and CDR2 SNEGSKA (reference sequence). V lost 3 bases, J lost 4 bases, and 10 bases lay in between. The CDR3 extends over 12 amino acids.

This clonotype was seen at least ten times. The chain links TRBV7-2 to TRBJ2-2; D possibly uses TRBD1 or TRBD2 (5 bases each). The CDR3 loop spans 12 amino acids. The V end was cut by 6 bases, the J end by 8 bases, with 10 bases between. CDR1 is SGHTA, CDR2 FQGNSA, per germline. The CDR3 DNA reads TGTGCCAGCAGTCACTGGGGGGGGGAGCTGTTTTTT. Translated, it gives CASSHWGGELFF.

The sample holds many counts of this clonotype. This chain links TRBV7-9 with TRBJ2-3, with D maybe TRBD2 (6 bases). V was cut by 4 bases and J by 0 bases, with 14 bases left in between. Germline V lookup: CDR1 SEHNR, CDR2 FQNEAQ (reference sequence). The CDR3 loop spans 16 amino acids. CDR3 DNA: TGTGCCAGCAGCTCCGGGGACTCAGGGAGCACAGATACGCAGTATTTT. It specifies CASSSGDSGSTDTQYF.

This clonotype appeared many times. This chain uses TRBV19 with TRBJ1-2; 11 nucleotides agree with TRBD1. Germline V gene sequence: CDR1 LNHDA, CDR2 SQIVND (reference sequence). The CDR3 runs 15 residues. Unmatched junction bases numbered 6, after V lost 9 bases and J lost 0 bases. The CDR3 sequence: CASLDRGLANYGYTF. The CDR3 coding sequence is TGTGCCAGCCTGGACAGGGGGCTTGCTAACTATGGCTACACCTTC.

This clonotype appeared many times. The V and J genes are TRBV7-8 and TRBJ1-4, with 7 bases fitting TRBD1. The CDR3 covers 13 residues. Germline CDR1 and CDR2: SGHVS and FQNEAQ. J was trimmed by 5 bases and V by 5 bases; bases with no gene match: 2. CDR3 DNA: TGTGCCAGCAGCCCGGACAGGAATGAAAAACTGTTTTTT. This encodes CASSPDRNEKLFF.

The chain links TRBV12-3 or TRBV12-4 to TRBJ2-1; D might be TRBD2 (6 bases). The CDR3 is made up of 16 amino acids. Trimming stripped 5 bases from V and 2 bases from J, with 16 bases between. CDR3 amino acids: CASSQRGGLTYNEQFF. The CDR3 DNA is TGTGCCAGCAGTCAGCGAGGAGGGCTGACCTACAATGAGCAGTTCTTC.

The V gene is TRBV2, the J gene TRBJ1-1; 9 bases fit TRBD1. Per the germline V gene, CDR1 is SNHLY and CDR2 is FYNNEI. Trimming removed 4 bases from V and 4 bases from J; junction bases left unmatched: 10. The CDR3 sequence is 16 residues long. The CDR3 DNA reads as TGTGCCAGCAGTGCAGTGACAGGGGGGGGTTCCACTGAAGCTTTCTTT. It specifies CASSAVTGGGSTEAFF. Variable domain in full (rest from reference TRBV2 and TRBJ1-1): EPEVTQTPSHQVTQMGQEVILRCVPISNHLYFYWYRQILGQKVEFLVSFYNNEISEKSEIFDDQFSVERPDGSNFTLKIRSTKLEDSAMYFCASSAVTGGGSTEAFFGQGTRLTVV.

Regarding this clonotype: It may be a read error: a sequence one base away is much more abundant. The chain is built from TRBV19 and TRBJ1-2; perhaps TRBD1 as D (5 bases). The CDR3 runs to 14 residues. The germline CDR1 and CDR2 sequences are LNHDA and SQIVND (reference sequence). CDR3 coding DNA: TGTGTCAGTACCCTAGGGGCGGCAGTCTATGGCTACACCTTC. Its translation is CVSTLGAAVYGYTF. Full variable domain (remainder filled in from reference TRBV19 and TRBJ1-2): DGGITQSPKYLFRKEGQNVTLSCEQNLNHDAMYWYRQDPGQGLRLIYYSQIVNDFQKGDIAEGYSVSREKKESFPLTVTSAQKNPTAFYLCVSTLGAAVYGYTFGSGTRLTVV.

The chain recombines TRBV2 with TRBJ2-3, with D uncertain. Germline values: CDR1 SNHLY, CDR2 FYNNEI. V lost 8 bases and J 2 bases, leaving 2 bases between the germline ends. The CDR3 has 10 amino acids. The CDR3 loop is CASYTDTQYF. The CDR3 coding sequence is TGTGCCAGCTACACAGATACGCAGTATTTT. Looking up the rest from reference TRBV2 and TRBJ2-3 gives the full variable domain: EPEVTQTPSHQVTQMGQEVILRCVPISNHLYFYWYRQILGQKVEFLVSFYNNEISEKSEIFDDQFSVERPDGSNFTLKIRSTKLEDSAMYFCASYTDTQYFGPGTRLTVL.

Only a few counts were recorded for this clonotype. V is TRBV2 and J is TRBJ2-7; the D gene is possibly TRBD1 (5 bases). The germline V gene has CDR1 SNHLY and CDR2 FYNNEI. Deletions cut 7 bases from V and 2 bases from J, with 18 bases between. The CDR3 is 15 residues long. CDR3 DNA sequence: TGTGCCAGCACCTCCCAGGGTCGAATTACCTACGAGCAGTACTTC. The encoded protein is CASTSQGRITYEQYF.

The chain has TRBV7-3 and TRBJ2-3; TRBD2 agrees at 9 bases. The length of the CDR3 is 16 residues. V dropped 5 bases and J dropped 1; count of bases not matched to a gene: 7. Germline CDR1 SGHTA, CDR2 FQGTGA. The CDR3 spells CASSLWRTSGTDTQYF. For the CDR3, the DNA is TGTGCCAGCAGCCTTTGGCGGACTAGCGGCACAGATACGCAGTATTTT.

This clonotype was picked up a small number of times. V gene TRBV20-1 combines with J gene TRBJ1-1; the match to TRBD1 covers 7 bases. The CDR3 is 13 residues long. CDR1 and CDR2 (germline): DFQATT, SNEGSKA (reference sequence). V shed 6 bases and J 0 bases; nucleotides not matched to a gene: 4. The CDR3 DNA is TGCAGTGCCAACAGGGGAATGAACACTGAAGCTTTCTTT. As protein: CSANRGMNTEAFF.

This clonotype has ten or more counts. The J gene is TRBJ1-6, the V gene TRBV19; D gene uncertain. In germline, CDR1 is LNHDA, CDR2 SQIVND (reference sequence). CDR3 length: 14 residues. Deletions cut 5 bases from V and 0 bases from J, with 5 bases between. For the CDR3, the DNA is TGTGCCAGTAGTGAGAGCTCCTATAATTCACCCCTCCACTTT. Translating it yields CASSESSYNSPLHF.

The table lists this clonotype with many counts. The chain is built from TRBV20-1 and TRBJ2-1; D gene unclear. Trimming cost V 0 bases and J 5 bases, with 8 bases left between them. Germline CDR1 reads DFQATT; CDR2 reads SNEGSKA (reference sequence). The CDR3 is made up of 13 amino acids. CDR3 sequence reads: CSARDRLNNEQFF. CDR3 DNA: TGCAGTGCTAGAGATCGCCTTAACAATGAGCAGTTCTTC.